Sequencing of this T cell receptor beta chain was carried out in a study of patients and donors after allogeneic stem cell transplantation (dated by TCRdb to about 2020). A distance of 16 bases separates the germline ends of V and J, which lose 0 bases and 5 bases respectively. CDR1 and CDR2, per the germline V gene, are SGHRS and YFSETQ. The CDR3 runs 16 residues from the cysteine to the phenylalanine. The CDR3 DNA has 48 bases and is translated from base 1. In its sample, this clonotype was seen a few times. The clone's antigen remains unknown. The sample holds no much larger clone one base away, and base qualities are not on file. Libraries were built with RT-PCR. TCRdb shows the sequencer as NextSeq 550. The public reads were reanalyzed by TCRdb: fastp trimming at Q25, MiXCR alignment, in-frame beta chains only. Each entry is one CDR3 protein sequence, shown with its most common DNA and genes. The sample includes about 960,000 distinct CDR3 sequences, with roughly 18% observed a single time. The top ten clones comprise about 6% of the sample.

The material sequenced was blood, either unsorted or a sorted T cell fraction (not recorded which). This receptor was obtained from a human donor who was either an allogeneic HSCT recipient or a stem cell or donor lymphocyte infusion donor (not recorded which). It is not recorded whose cells these are; they may come from a transplant donor. The chain employs TRBV5-1 and TRBJ2-3, with TRBD2 as a weak D call on 5 bases. The DNA sequence reads TGCGCCAGCAGCTTGGAGGGCGGGCTTGGGGTAGATACGCAGTATTTT. The translation is CASSLEGGLGVDTQYF.